The clone carrying this T cell receptor (beta chain) was counted a few times. Its antigen is currently unknown. The sample belongs to a study of blood T cells in healthy people across ages. Trimming took off 1 base at V and 6 bases at J, with 8 bases between the two ends. This CDR3 has 13 amino acids. Donors each provided around 9 milliliters of peripheral blood. Study findings and constraints: The study regarded diversity estimates from one million T cells as underestimates.

Then a second PCR, running roughly 7 to 12 cycles, was carried out with a sample-barcoded 5' primer and a J-beta primer mix. MiXCR was run by TCRdb on the 5' RACE reads, yielding one entry per CDR3 protein. Altogether 700,000 to 850,000 distinct CDR3 sequences are present, about 34% being singletons, with the ten largest covering roughly 13%. The specimen was blood. The receptor was derived from a man aged 18 to 30 in good health. The rearrangement links TRBV12-3 or TRBV12-4 to TRBJ2-3, with D unresolved. CDR3 region: CASSLVRWDTQYF. CDR3 nucleotide sequence: TGTGCCAGCAGTTTAGTGAGGTGGGATACGCAGTATTTT.